The 8 T cell receptor beta chains below all came from one sample that was sequenced in a study of T-cell memory formation after mild COVID-19. TCRdb reprocessed the 5' RACE reads via MiXCR and lists one record per CDR3 protein. The sample records about 500,000 distinct CDR3 sequences, around 21% being singletons. The sequenced sample consisted of PBMCs or a T cell subset sorted from them (not recorded which). The source of these receptors is an adult woman who had mild COVID-19 (a few samples of this study predate the infection). Cell type and time point are not known.

This chain links TRBV3-1 with TRBJ1-5, with D uncertain. Trimming removed 0 bases from V and 0 bases from J, with 15 bases in between. This CDR3 spans 18 amino acids. Germline CDR1 LGHDT, CDR2 YNNKEL (reference sequence). CDR3 bases: TGTGCCAGCAGCCAAGATCTGGGCCAGGCCTATAGCAATCAGCCCCAGCATTTT. Encoded protein: CASSQDLGQAYSNQPQHF.

A few counts support this clonotype. The chain uses TRBV7-6 and TRBJ1-1, with a tentative D call TRBD1 (6 bases). This CDR3 has 16 residues. Germline-derived CDR1 and CDR2 are SGHVS and FNYEAQ. Trimming cost V 1 base and J 0 bases, with 12 bases left between them. The CDR3 is CASSLGGAGVNTEAFF. As DNA, the CDR3 is TGTGCCAGCAGCTTAGGGGGAGCAGGGGTGAACACTGAAGCTTTCTTT. The whole variable domain, remainder taken from reference TRBV7-6 and TRBJ1-1, is GAGVSQSPRYKVTKRGQDVALRCDPISGHVSLYWYRQALGQGPEFLTYFNYEAQQDKSGLPNDRFSAERPEGSISTLTIQRTEQRDSAMYRCASSLGGAGVNTEAFFGQGTRLTVV.

This clonotype has a handful of counts. This chain connects TRBV28 to TRBJ1-1; a weak D match, TRBD1 (6 bases). CDR3 size: 15 residues. The V gene lost 4 bases and the J gene lost 1 base, with 13 bases spanning the gap. Looked up from germline, CDR1 is MDHEN and CDR2 is SYDVKM. CDR3 in amino acids: CASSSPLGANTEAFF. DNA of the CDR3: TGTGCCAGCAGTTCTCCCTTGGGGGCGAACACTGAAGCTTTCTTT.

This rearrangement joins TRBV6-1 to TRBJ2-7; 11 bases map to TRBD1. There are 14 residues in the CDR3. Germline CDR1 is MNHNS and CDR2 is SASEGT. V gave up 7 bases and J gave up 3 bases; unmatched junction bases: 5. For the CDR3, the DNA is TGTGCCAGCACCCCAGGGACAGGGGGCTACGAGCAGTACTTC. Its protein is CASTPGTGGYEQYF.

Regarding this clonotype: This sequence may be a read error, since a much larger clone differs from it by one base. The conserved closing phenylalanine or tryptophan is absent in this CDR3, likely reflecting a read error. J is TRBJ2-1 and V is TRBV7-8, with D unresolved. The CDR3 sequence is 11 residues long. The germline V gene has CDR1 SGHVS and CDR2 FQNEAQ. With 0 bases removed from V and 8 bases from J, the gap between germline ends came to 2 bases. The CDR3 bases are TGTGCCAGCAGCTTAGCCCATGAGCAGTTCTTA. Translating gives CASSLAHEQFL.

This chain links TRBV27 with TRBJ2-1; 10 bases line up with TRBD2. Germline V gives CDR1 MNHEY, CDR2 SMNVEV (reference sequence). CDR3 length: 17 amino acids. With V trimmed by 3 bases and J by 5 bases, 10 bases remained unmatched. The chain's CDR3 is CASSFLGGLAGDNEQFF. CDR3 bases: TGTGCCAGCAGTTTCCTGGGTGGGCTAGCGGGGGACAATGAGCAGTTCTTC.

This chain connects TRBV19 to TRBJ2-1; 8 nucleotides match TRBD2. Germline V gene lookup returns CDR1 LNHDA and CDR2 SQIVND (reference sequence). The V and J ends lost 0 bases and 2 bases, in that order; junction bases with no gene match: 3. The length of the CDR3 is 16 residues. CDR3 sequence reads: CASSIDSGGAYNEQFF. The DNA for the CDR3 is TGTGCCAGTAGTATAGATTCGGGAGGGGCCTACAATGAGCAGTTCTTC.

This clonotype was counted a few times. J is TRBJ2-3 and V is TRBV20-1; TRBD2 agrees at 11 bases. The CDR3 covers 16 residues. Trimming removed 0 bases from V and 3 bases from J; junction bases left unmatched: 5. Germline V CDR1 and CDR2: DFQATT, SNEGSKA (reference sequence). The CDR3 region has the DNA TGCAGTGCTAGAGACCTCGGGACTAGCGGTACAGATACGCAGTATTTT. Translation gives CSARDLGTSGTDTQYF.